Below, 29 T cell receptor beta chains from the same sample are listed, as sequenced in a study of CD8+ T cells in alopecia areata. Investigators isolated RNA and reverse transcribed it into cDNA to act as the sequencing template. Assay used: immunoSEQ multiplex PCR; TCRdb lists only in-frame clones, some missing. This sample carries 2,500 to 3,500 clones, approximately 80% of them seen once, and the ten largest clones take roughly 5%. As to treatment: oral pan-JAK inhibitor, 5-10 mg twice daily. Alopecia areata patients gave lesional scalp punch biopsies and peripheral blood samples. Material: skin, obtained at week 24, from a patient treated with tofacitinib. The receptors were gathered from a human donor with alopecia areata.

The CDR3 here is CASSRTQDRWNEQFF. The CDR3 coding sequence is TGTGCCAGCAGCCGGACTCAAGACAGGTGGAATGAGCAGTTCTTC. The genes are TRBV7-2 and TRBJ2-1; tentative D call: TRBD1 (6 bases). The CDR3 runs 15 residues. The germline CDR1 and CDR2 sequences are SGHTA and FQGNSA. The V end lost 5 bases, the J end lost 7 bases, and 18 bases lay between the germline ends.

The V and J genes are TRBV27 and TRBJ1-3; D unresolved. The V and J ends lost 4 bases and 0 bases respectively, with 13 bases between them. Germline V gives CDR1 MNHEY, CDR2 SMNVEV (reference sequence). This CDR3 contains 16 residues. The CDR3 reads CASSSRRPSSGNTIYF. In DNA form, the CDR3 reads TGTGCCAGCAGTTCACGGCGCCCGAGCTCTGGAAACACCATATATTTT.

The chain has TRBV10-3 and TRBJ2-7; TRBD2 is a possible D gene (5 bases). This CDR3 spans 14 amino acids. Germline V gives CDR1 ENHRY, CDR2 SYGVKD. V was pared by 2 bases and J by 7 bases, with 15 bases between. CDR3 loop: CAISERGPSKEQYF. CDR3 sequence (DNA): TGTGCCATCAGTGAGAGAGGGCCATCAAAAGAGCAGTACTTC.

J is TRBJ1-5 and V is TRBV27; TRBD1 matches 9 bases. V gave up 7 bases and J gave up 7 bases; unmatched junction bases: 14. Germline V gives CDR1 MNHEY, CDR2 SMNVEV (reference sequence). The length of the CDR3 is 16 residues. The CDR3 reads CASNSQGDRVGQPQHF. CDR3 nucleotides: TGTGCCAGCAATTCCCAAGGGGACAGGGTGGGACAGCCCCAGCATTTT.

The CDR3 region has the DNA TGTGCCAGCAGCTTATCCACAAGAAGCAATCAGCCCCAGCATTTT. Protein: CASSLSTRSNQPQHF. The rearrangement joins TRBV7-2 to TRBJ1-5; no reliable D call. V lost 2 bases and J 1 base, leaving 9 bases between the germline ends. Germline V gene sequence: CDR1 SGHTA, CDR2 FQGNSA. There are 15 residues in the CDR3.

The CDR3 DNA sequence: TGTGCCAGCAGCTCTTCCGAGGGATACTCCTACGAGCAGTACTTC. Protein sequence: CASSSSEGYSYEQYF. The rearrangement links TRBV5-5 to TRBJ2-7; D is possibly TRBD2 (5 bases). The CDR3 spans 15 residues. V lost 3 bases and J 0 bases, leaving 13 bases between the germline ends. The V gene's germline CDR1 is SGHKS and CDR2 YYEKEE (reference sequence).

This clone was detected a few times. The gene calls are TRBV5-1 and TRBJ2-7; D is ambiguous. The ends were cut back, 0 bases at V and 2 bases at J, with 3 bases in the middle. The CDR3 sequence is 12 residues long. Germline V gene sequence: CDR1 SGHRS, CDR2 YFSETQ. The CDR3 loop is CASSLEPYEQYF. In DNA, the CDR3 is TGCGCCAGCAGCTTGGAGCCCTACGAGCAGTACTTC.

This chain links TRBV4-2 with TRBJ1-5; 10 bases line up with TRBD1. The germline V gene encodes CDR1 LGHNA and CDR2 YNFKEQ. Losses at the gene ends were 1 base for V and 2 bases for J; bases not matched to a gene: 5. CDR3 length equals 17 residues. The CDR3 sequence is CASSQAAGTGGNQPQHF. The CDR3 DNA sequence: TGTGCCAGCAGCCAAGCCGCCGGGACAGGGGGCAATCAGCCCCAGCATTTT.

This sequence joins TRBV18 and TRBJ2-7, with D perhaps matching TRBD1 (5 bases). CDR1 is KGHSH and CDR2 is LQKENI in the germline V gene. This CDR3 spans 14 amino acids. The V and J ends lost 3 bases and 0 bases respectively, with 9 bases between them. As DNA, the CDR3 is TGTGCCAGCTCACCTCGCAGGGACTCCTACGAGCAGTACTTC. Translation: CASSPRRDSYEQYF.

This sequence joins TRBV7-2 and TRBJ2-7; D is ambiguous. This CDR3 is built from 14 residues. With 3 bases removed from V and 2 bases from J, the gap between germline ends came to 11 bases. The germline CDR1 and CDR2 sequences are SGHTA and FQGNSA. CDR3 nucleotides: TGTGCCAGCAGCTTGAGACGGAACCCCTACGAGCAGTACTTC. It specifies CASSLRRNPYEQYF.

This chain uses TRBV7-2 with TRBJ1-6; TRBD1 is a possible D gene (5 bases). Trimming removed 0 bases from V and 10 bases from J, with 10 bases in between. From germline, CDR1 is SGHTA and CDR2 FQGNSA. The CDR3 consists of 14 residues. The CDR3 spells CASSLAGTQSPLHF. The DNA of the CDR3 is TGTGCCAGCAGCTTAGCCGGGACGCAGTCACCCCTCCACTTT.

The chain recombines TRBV2 with TRBJ1-2; TRBD1 agrees at 7 bases. The germline V gene has CDR1 SNHLY and CDR2 FYNNEI. CDR3 length: 13 residues. The junction had 1 base not matched to a gene; V was cut back by 3 bases and J by 3 bases. CDR3 nucleotides: TGTGCCAGCAGTGATACAGGGGACTATGGCTACACCTTC. Its protein product is CASSDTGDYGYTF.

The chain employs TRBV2 and TRBJ1-3; tentatively, D is TRBD1 (6 bases). The ends were cut back, 10 bases at V and 0 bases at J, with 13 bases in the middle. The CDR3 has 14 residues. Germline V gives CDR1 SNHLY, CDR2 FYNNEI. CDR3 in amino acids: CAKAGDSSGNTIYF. The DNA for the CDR3 is TGTGCCAAAGCAGGGGATAGCTCTGGAAACACCATATATTTT.

CDR3 sequence reads: CASSPTRAGGTDTQYF. The CDR3 DNA is TGCGCCAGCAGCCCCACGAGAGCGGGGGGGACAGATACGCAGTATTTT. The chain combines TRBV4-1 with TRBJ2-3, with TRBD2 matching over 10 bases. Germline V gene data show CDR1 as MGHRA and CDR2 as YSYEKL. CDR3 length: 16 residues. V was pared by 4 bases and J by 3 bases, with 7 bases of the junction left unmatched.

The chain has TRBV5-1 and TRBJ2-5; TRBD1 matches at 8 bases. This CDR3 is 14 amino acids long. The junction had 4 bases not matched to a gene; V was cut back by 1 base and J by 5 bases. Germline lookup yields CDR1 SGHRS and CDR2 YFSETQ. The CDR3: CASSLTGGGETQYF. The CDR3 nucleotides are TGCGCCAGCAGCTTGACAGGGGGAGGTGAGACCCAGTACTTC.

The rearrangement joins TRBV6-5 to TRBJ2-2; 7 bases align to TRBD1. V shed 8 bases, J shed 3 bases, and the junction held 9 bases outside the gene matches. Germline values: CDR1 MNHEY, CDR2 SVGAGI. The CDR3 loop spans 15 amino acids. The CDR3 reads CASQTTGLYTGELFF. Written as DNA, the CDR3 is TGTGCCAGCCAGACGACAGGGCTGTACACCGGGGAGCTGTTTTTT.

This clone was seen only once. The CDR3 nucleotides are TGTGCCAGCAGCTTGGAGTCAAGTCGCAATGAGCAGTTCTTC. Its translation is CASSLESSRNEQFF. The chain links TRBV5-4 to TRBJ2-1; no clear D. The CDR3 runs to 14 residues. Germline assignment: CDR1 SGHNT and CDR2 YYREEE (reference sequence). V was clipped by 0 bases and J by 6 bases, with 10 bases between them.

The V and J genes are TRBV19 and TRBJ2-4; either TRBD1 or TRBD2 may supply D (5 bases each). V shed 3 bases and J shed 2 bases, with 8 bases lying between them. From germline, CDR1 is LNHDA and CDR2 SQIVND (reference sequence). CDR3 length: 14 amino acids. The CDR3 DNA reads as TGTGCCAGTAGTATTGGGACCTCCAAAAACATTCAGTACTTC. It yields the protein CASSIGTSKNIQYF.

V gene TRBV21-1 combines with J gene TRBJ1-3. TRBV21-1 is designated a pseudogene. The CDR3 contains 14 residues. The CDR3 DNA sequence: TGTGCCAGAGCGTGTATGGCCGCAGGAAACACCATATATTTT. Protein sequence: CARACMAAGNTIYF.

This clone came up a few times. The rearrangement joins TRBV29-1 to TRBJ2-7, with 7 positions matching TRBD2. Germline V gene lookup returns CDR1 SQVTM and CDR2 ANQGSEA. The CDR3 spans 18 residues. Unmatched junction bases numbered 21, after V lost 4 bases and J lost 3 bases. CDR3 DNA: TGCAGCGTTGTAGGTCGGCGGTTTGCTAGCGGACCCAACTACGAGCAGTACTTC. Translation: CSVVGRRFASGPNYEQYF.

This chain connects TRBV14 to TRBJ1-1, with 10 nucleotides matching TRBD1. The CDR3 has 15 residues. Unmatched junction bases numbered 6, after V lost 3 bases and J lost 5 bases. Germline CDR1 is SGHDN and CDR2 is FVKESK. CDR3: CASSQWTGGRTEAFF. DNA of the CDR3: TGTGCCAGCAGCCAGTGGACAGGGGGAAGGACTGAAGCTTTCTTT. Filled out from reference TRBV14 and TRBJ1-1, the complete variable domain reads EAGVTQFPSHSVIEKGQTVTLRCDPISGHDNLYWYRRVMGKEIKFLLHFVKESKQDESGMPNNRFLAERTGGTYSTLKVQPAELEDSGVYFCASSQWTGGRTEAFFGQGTRLTVV.

The J gene is TRBJ1-1, the V gene TRBV6-1; TRBD1 matches 7 bases. Germline CDR1 and CDR2: MNHNS and SASEGT. The CDR3 spans 13 residues. The V and J ends lost 5 bases and 5 bases, in that order; junction bases with no gene match: 5. This chain's CDR3 is CASSLEGATEAFF. CDR3 DNA sequence: TGTGCCAGCAGTCTCGAGGGGGCAACTGAAGCTTTCTTT.

The chain has TRBV7-6 and TRBJ2-1; 12 bases are shared with TRBD2. V trimming: 5 bases; J trimming: 8 bases; junction bases outside the gene matches: 10. Germline CDR1 SGHVS, CDR2 FNYEAQ. The CDR3 covers 16 residues. The DNA for the CDR3 is TGTGCCAGCAGCCCCGCTAGCGGGGGGGCCGGGCATGAGCAGTTCTTC. This translates into CASSPASGGAGHEQFF.

The chain uses TRBV30 and TRBJ2-4; no reliable D call. Trimming left V 0 bases short and J 15 bases short, with 15 bases between. CDR3 length: 12 amino acids. Germline CDR1 GTSNPN, CDR2 SVGIG (reference sequence). CDR3 bases: TGTGCCTGGAGTGTACTGGGCAACACCTGGTACTTC. Its protein is CAWSVLGNTWYF.

J is TRBJ1-2 and V is TRBV2; TRBD1 is a possible D gene (6 bases). Trimming cost V 1 base and J 10 bases, with 10 bases left between them. Germline-derived CDR1 and CDR2 are SNHLY and FYNNEI. This CDR3 comprises 12 residues. The CDR3, as DNA: TGTGCCAGCAGTGAAGGACAGGTCGCCTACACCTTC. Amino acids: CASSEGQVAYTF.

This CDR3 is CASSKDEDQETQYF. DNA of the CDR3: TGTGCCAGCAGCAAAGATGAGGATCAGGAGACCCAGTACTTC. The chain has TRBV21-1 and TRBJ2-5; the table names TRBD2, a call not compared with the DNA. TRBV21-1 is an annotated pseudogene. The CDR3 loop spans 14 amino acids.

The chain has TRBV29-1 and TRBJ1-2; 8 bases line up with TRBD1. This CDR3 region has 12 residues. Looked up from germline, CDR1 is SQVTM and CDR2 is ANQGSEA. Germline trimming cut 7 bases from V and 3 bases from J; bases unmatched to any gene: 4. The DNA of the CDR3 is TGCAGCGCAGACAGGGGTGACTATGGCTACACCTTC. Encoded protein: CSADRGDYGYTF.

The J gene is TRBJ1-1, the V gene TRBV5-1; D remains ambiguous. The V end lost 10 bases, the J end lost 4 bases, and 17 bases lay between the germline ends. CDR3 length: 13 amino acids. Germline CDR1 and CDR2: SGHRS and YFSETQ. DNA of the CDR3: TGCGCCTCCCAGGTCGGGTGGGGCACTGAAGCTTTCTTT. Amino acids: CASQVGWGTEAFF.

This clone was picked up one time. V and J are TRBV7-9 and TRBJ2-5; 15 bases fit TRBD2. Trimming removed 4 bases from V and 0 bases from J; junction bases left unmatched: 9. Per germline, CDR1 SEHNR and CDR2 FQNEAQ (reference sequence). The CDR3 runs to 19 residues. The CDR3 nucleotides read TGTGCCAGCAGCTCTGGACTAGCGGGGGGGCTGTTTTACCAAGAGACCCAGTACTTC. This encodes CASSSGLAGGLFYQETQYF.